The 9 T cell receptor beta chains below all came from one sample that was sequenced in a study of shared clonotypes between healthy human individuals. Profiling relied on immunoSEQ multiplex PCR, and the TCRdb table lists in-frame clones only, not all of them. The data contain about half a million clones, almost 80% of them singletons. Sequenced sample: PBMCs. These receptors were collected from a woman in her forties in good health. Some clones in this sample may be carry-over from other donors' samples.

This chain uses TRBV4-1 with TRBJ2-1, with D unclear. The CDR3 sequence is 14 residues long. CDR1 MGHRA and CDR2 YSYEKL come from the germline V gene. V was trimmed by 0 bases and J by 0 bases, leaving 3 bases between them. The CDR3 bases are TGCGCCAGCAGCCAAGATGGCTCCTACAATGAGCAGTTCTTC. As protein: CASSQDGSYNEQFF.

The chain carries TRBV28 and TRBJ1-3; D possibly corresponds to TRBD1 (5 bases). Germline assignment: CDR1 MDHEN and CDR2 SYDVKM. The CDR3 length is 12 residues. Trimming removed 5 bases from V and 9 bases from J, with 11 bases in between. The CDR3 is CASSPPGLTIYF. The CDR3 bases are TGTGCCAGCAGTCCACCGGGACTCACCATATATTTT.

CDR3 sequence: CASSLSVGGTGGEKLFF. CDR3 DNA sequence: TGTGCCAGCAGTTTAAGTGTTGGAGGGACGGGGGGAGAAAAACTGTTTTTT. J is TRBJ1-4 and V is TRBV28, with TRBD1 as a possible D gene (5 bases). Germline V CDR1 and CDR2: MDHEN, SYDVKM. V gave up 2 bases and J gave up 8 bases, with 21 bases separating them. The CDR3 extends over 17 amino acids.

V is TRBV29-1 and J is TRBJ2-5; D may be TRBD2 (6 bases). The DNA end favors TRBJ2-7, so the J call may be wrong. The CDR3 runs to 13 residues. Germline CDR1 reads SQVTM; CDR2 reads ANQGSEA. The CDR3 nucleotides read TGCAGCGTTGGGGGGACTGCTAGCTACGAGCAGTACTTC. As protein: CSVGGTASYEQYF.

V usage is TRBV4-2 and J usage is TRBJ2-7; perhaps TRBD2 as D (5 bases). Germline V gives CDR1 LGHNA, CDR2 YNFKEQ. This CDR3 contains 18 residues. Trimming removed 1 base at V and 7 bases at J, with 26 bases between. In DNA, the CDR3 is TGTGCCAGCAGCCAAGGACCCGGACGGAGAATCGGATCGGGAGAGCAGTACTTC. Its translation is CASSQGPGRRIGSGEQYF.

This clone has only a few counts. The chain combines TRBV5-6 with TRBJ1-3, with 7 bases matching TRBD1. The CDR3 loop spans 15 amino acids. Trimming took 4 bases from V and 2 from J; bases not matched to a gene: 6. The V gene's germline CDR1 is SGHDT and CDR2 YYEEEE. This CDR3 is CASSSGQATGNTIYF. The DNA of the CDR3 is TGTGCCAGCAGCAGTGGACAGGCTACTGGAAACACCATATATTTT.

This rearrangement joins TRBV2 to TRBJ2-1, with D unresolved. The length of the CDR3 is 12 residues. Germline-derived CDR1 and CDR2 are SNHLY and FYNNEI. Trimming cost V 7 bases and J 3 bases, with 7 bases left between them. The CDR3 nucleotides are TGTGCCAGCACCCGCAGCTACAATGAGCAGTTCTTC. This sequence encodes CASTRSYNEQFF.

The chain employs TRBV18 and TRBJ2-5; 7 nucleotides line up with TRBD1. In germline, CDR1 is KGHSH, CDR2 LQKENI. The CDR3 has 14 amino acids. Unmatched junction bases numbered 8, after V lost 6 bases and J lost 4 bases. The DNA of the CDR3 is TGTGCCAGCTCCCAAGACAGGGTTGGAGAGACCCAGTACTTC. This gives the protein CASSQDRVGETQYF.

The chain couples TRBV28 to TRBJ2-7; 9 bases map to TRBD2. The length of the CDR3 is 14 residues. Germline V gives CDR1 MDHEN, CDR2 SYDVKM. V lost 4 bases, J lost 7 bases, and 8 bases stayed unmatched. CDR3 bases: TGTGCCAGCAGTTCGATAGCGGGAGTCGGGGAGCAGTACTTC. Its protein is CASSSIAGVGEQYF.